Described below is a single T cell receptor (beta chain) sequence and its context. The sample comes from a study of blood T cell repertoires in COVID-19. This CDR3 is built from 12 residues. Germline V lookup: CDR1 SNHLY, CDR2 FYNNEI. J was trimmed by 2 bases and V by 8 bases; bases with no gene match: 2. Only in-frame clones appear in the TCRdb table, and some are missing; sequencing was by immunoSEQ multiplex PCR. This sample has more than 200,000 clones; approximately 80% occur once, and the top ten carry over 9.5%. The origin of this receptor is a woman older than 75 with COVID-19, enrolled during active disease. The V gene is TRBV2, the J gene TRBJ2-5; TRBD1 agrees at 7 bases. Sequenced material: peripheral blood. The CDR3 DNA is TGTGCCAGCCGGGACAGACAAGAGACCCAGTACTTC. The encoded protein is CASRDRQETQYF.